The 19 T cell receptor beta chains in this list originate from one sample, sequenced in a study of T cells after yellow fever vaccination (dated by TCRdb to about 2019). The library relied on 5' RACE. Sequencing relied on an Illumina HiSeq 2500. In TCRdb, the public reads were trimmed at Q25 with fastp and aligned with MiXCR, with productive beta chains retained. Rows matching on CDR3 protein sequence are summarized as one entry with the most common DNA and genes. The sample data list some 160,000 distinct CDR3 sequences, and less than 9% of these were observed just once. Clones ranked in the top ten supply 2.5% of the sample. According to the study, the label for this sample's treatment or condition signals: live attenuated yellow fever vaccine strain. The sample consisted of CD4+ T cells sorted from PBMCs, taken 5 days after the first yellow fever vaccination. The receptor set was obtained from a man younger than 30 who received the YFV17D yellow fever vaccine.

A remark on this clonotype: It may be a read error: a sequence one base away is much more abundant. The chain recombines TRBV29-1 with TRBJ1-1; D not resolved. There are 13 residues in the CDR3. The germline V and J ends were trimmed by 7 bases and 5 bases, with 17 bases remaining between them. CDR1 is SQVTM and CDR2 is ANQGSEA in the germline V gene. The CDR3 sequence: CSAGVGRWTEAFF. CDR3 DNA sequence: TGCAGCGCTGGTGTAGGGCGCTGGACTGAAGCTTTCTTT.

The V gene is TRBV29-1, the J gene TRBJ2-1; a weak D match, TRBD2 (6 bases). Trimming cost V 0 bases and J 3 bases, with 12 bases left between them. The CDR3 is made up of 15 amino acids. The germline CDR1 and CDR2 sequences are SQVTM and ANQGSEA. The CDR3 protein is CSVEDRASVYNEQFF. CDR3 in DNA: TGCAGCGTTGAAGATAGGGCTAGCGTCTACAATGAGCAGTTCTTC.

This clonotype was observed at least ten times. The chain combines TRBV6-2 or TRBV6-3 with TRBJ2-1; 7 bases are a match to TRBD2. Germline V gene data show CDR1 as MNHEY and CDR2 as SVGEGT. The CDR3 spans 16 residues. V lost 6 bases and J lost 0; bases outside the gene matches: 8. In nucleotides, the CDR3 is TGTGCCAGCAGACGGGGGGACTTCGTCTCCTACAATGAGCAGTTCTTC. It codes for CASRRGDFVSYNEQFF.

This clonotype has a count of ten or more. J is TRBJ1-5 and V is TRBV6-5; possibly TRBD1 for D (6 bases). CDR3 length equals 13 residues. V lost 4 bases, J lost 7 bases, and 11 bases lay in between. The germline V gene encodes CDR1 MNHEY and CDR2 SVGAGI. CDR3 amino acids: CASSLQGYQPQHF. The CDR3 DNA follows: TGTGCCAGCAGTTTACAGGGCTACCAGCCCCAGCATTTT.

The chain carries TRBV28 and TRBJ1-1; 8 bases align to TRBD1. V shed 6 bases and J 3 bases; nucleotides not matched to a gene: 6. Per the germline V gene, CDR1 is MDHEN and CDR2 is SYDVKM. The CDR3 is 14 amino acids. DNA of the CDR3: TGTGCCAGCAGACCACCGACAGGGGACACTGAAGCTTTCTTT. It specifies CASRPPTGDTEAFF.

This clonotype was seen at least ten times. The genes are TRBV4-2 and TRBJ2-4; 11 nucleotides match TRBD1. The CDR3 is made up of 19 amino acids. J was trimmed by 1 base and V by 1 base; bases with no gene match: 9. CDR1 and CDR2 from the germline V gene are LGHNA and YNFKEQ. CDR3 sequence reads: CASSQAETDRGLAKNIQYF. The CDR3 DNA sequence: TGTGCCAGCAGCCAAGCCGAGACGGACAGGGGGCTTGCCAAAAACATTCAGTACTTC.

There are many counts of this clonotype. The chain is built from TRBV27 and TRBJ2-4; TRBD2 aligns across 7 bases. CDR1 is MNHEY and CDR2 is SMNVEV in the germline V gene (reference sequence). With V trimmed by 6 bases and J by 6 bases, 17 bases remained unmatched. This CDR3 is 17 amino acids long. The CDR3 DNA follows: TGTGCCAGCAGCCTAAGACTACAACGGGGGGTAACAAACATTCAGTACTTC. Translation: CASSLRLQRGVTNIQYF.

This clonotype was seen a handful of times. The junction differs from germline at one of its ends, possibly a read error. The V and J genes are TRBV5-1 and TRBJ2-1; 12 bases fit TRBD2. This CDR3 spans 15 amino acids. Germline lookup yields CDR1 SGHRS and CDR2 YFSETQ. The CDR3 region has the DNA TGCGCCAGCAGCTGGACTAGCGGGGTTGGATCCCCGAGGCTCTTC. Its translation is CASSWTSGVGSPRLF.

This clonotype was seen a handful of times. The gene calls are TRBV18 and TRBJ1-6; D not resolved. The CDR3 totals 14 residues. V was cut by 6 bases and J by 8 bases, with 14 bases left in between. Germline CDR1 is KGHSH and CDR2 is LQKENI. CDR3: CASSPTARDSPLHF. In DNA, the CDR3 is TGTGCCAGCTCGCCGACGGCTCGCGATTCACCCCTCCACTTT.

The chain is built from TRBV20-1 and TRBJ2-7; 8 positions match TRBD2. This CDR3 is built from 14 residues. The V and J ends lost 3 bases and 4 bases, in that order; junction bases with no gene match: 8. The germline V gene has CDR1 DFQATT and CDR2 SNEGSKA (reference sequence). The CDR3 sequence is CSARVSGVLYEQYF. The DNA of the CDR3 is TGCAGTGCTAGGGTTAGCGGGGTGCTTTACGAGCAGTACTTC.

This clonotype showed up just a few times. The chain is built from TRBV25-1 and TRBJ1-2; 7 bases agree with TRBD1. The CDR3 is 13 residues long. Trimming at V came to 3 bases and at J to 8 bases, leaving 6 bases not matched to a gene. CDR1 MGHDK and CDR2 SYGVNS come from the germline V gene. The CDR3 region is CASSDTGDRGYTF. DNA for the CDR3: TGTGCCAGCAGTGATACAGGGGATCGGGGCTACACCTTC.

In its sample, this clonotype was seen many times. CDR3 DNA: TGTGCCATCAAAGGGAGCTCCTACAATGAGCAGTTCTTC. Its translation is CAIKGSSYNEQFF. The chain has TRBV10-3 and TRBJ2-1; D is possibly TRBD2 (5 bases). The germline V gene has CDR1 ENHRY and CDR2 SYGVKD. The CDR3 contains 13 residues. V lost 7 bases and J lost 0, with 7 bases in between.

This clonotype was seen a few times. This sequence joins TRBV9 and TRBJ2-1; D might be TRBD2 (5 bases). CDR3 size: 15 residues. The V and J ends lost 1 base and 5 bases respectively, with 13 bases between them. CDR1 is SGDLS, CDR2 YYNGEE, per germline. The CDR3 region has the DNA TGTGCCAGCAGCGTAAGCCAGCGGAATAACAATGAGCAGTTCTTC. Translation: CASSVSQRNNNEQFF.

This clonotype occurred a few times. The V gene is TRBV29-1, the J gene TRBJ1-1; 7 bases map to TRBD1. The junction had 3 bases not matched to a gene; V was cut back by 4 bases and J by 1 base. The CDR3 runs 13 residues. Germline assignment: CDR1 SQVTM and CDR2 ANQGSEA. The CDR3 DNA follows: TGCAGCGTTGCCGGGACAGAGAACACTGAAGCTTTCTTT. Translation: CSVAGTENTEAFF.

In its sample, this clonotype was seen many times. The chain has TRBV5-1 and TRBJ1-3; D is possibly TRBD1 (5 bases). CDR1 and CDR2 (germline): SGHRS, YFSETQ. Deletions cut 0 bases from V and 2 bases from J, with 9 bases between. The CDR3 runs 15 residues. CDR3 sequence reads: CASSLGGVTGNTIYF. The CDR3 nucleotides read TGCGCCAGCAGCTTGGGAGGGGTTACTGGAAACACCATATATTTT.

This clonotype was counted ten times or more. This chain connects TRBV5-4 to TRBJ2-1, with 9 bases lining up with TRBD1. CDR3 length: 15 residues. The germline CDR1 and CDR2 sequences are SGHNT and YYREEE (reference sequence). V gave up 5 bases and J gave up 4 bases; unmatched junction bases: 7. The CDR3 bases are TGTGCCAGCAGACACGACAGGGGGGGATACAATGAGCAGTTCTTC. Amino acids: CASRHDRGGYNEQFF.

About this clonotype: A read error may be the cause here, since a much bigger clone is one base away. This chain links TRBV4-2 with TRBJ1-6; weak D call: TRBD1 (6 bases). V was clipped by 4 bases and J by 7 bases, with 14 bases between them. From germline, CDR1 is LGHNA and CDR2 YNFKEQ. The CDR3 spans 15 residues. The CDR3 reads CASSLGTSENSPLHF. The CDR3 DNA reads as TGTGCCAGCAGCCTCGGGACATCGGAAAATTCACCCCTCCACTTT.

The V and J genes are TRBV12-3 or TRBV12-4 and TRBJ2-1, with D unclear. CDR3 size: 13 residues. V was clipped by 6 bases and J by 10 bases, with 16 bases between them. The chain's CDR3 is CASRRSFHEEQFF. The CDR3 coding sequence is TGTGCCAGCAGGCGGTCCTTTCACGAGGAGCAGTTCTTC.

This clonotype was seen at least ten times. This chain uses TRBV2 with TRBJ2-3, with TRBD2 matching 7 bases. In germline, CDR1 is SNHLY, CDR2 FYNNEI. With 3 bases clipped from V and 1 base from J, the junction kept 4 bases outside the gene matches. There are 15 residues in the CDR3. CDR3 sequence reads: CASSDGGGGTDTQYF. CDR3 DNA: TGTGCCAGCAGTGACGGCGGGGGAGGCACAGATACGCAGTATTTT.